These 15 T cell receptor beta chains were sequenced from one sample in a study of cytomegalovirus exposure and HLA in healthy donors. PCR primers comprised 60 Vbeta and 13 Jbeta primers. Repertoires were generated with immunoSEQ multiplex PCR, while TCRdb's copy carries only in-frame clones and drops some. The sample features tens of thousands of clones, with approximately 6.2% in its top ten. The sequencing sample was made of PBMCs. The origin of the receptors is a man aged 25-45 years in good health and CMV-seronegative.

The chain has TRBV29-1 and TRBJ1-1; the D gene is possibly TRBD1 (5 bases). The V and J ends lost 4 bases and 9 bases respectively, with 15 bases between them. Germline V gene data show CDR1 as SQVTM and CDR2 as ANQGSEA. The CDR3 totals 12 residues. As DNA, the CDR3 is TGCAGCGTTGGGGCGGGGGGTTCAAAAGCTTTCTTT. Residues: CSVGAGGSKAFF.

V and J are TRBV19 and TRBJ2-3, with TRBD1 identical over 9 bases. V lost 8 bases and J lost 2; bases outside the gene matches: 5. The CDR3 is made up of 14 amino acids. CDR1 and CDR2 from the germline V gene are LNHDA and SQIVND (reference sequence). This CDR3 reads CASETGGFTDTQYF. CDR3 sequence (DNA): TGTGCCAGTGAGACAGGGGGTTTCACAGATACGCAGTATTTT.

The chain carries TRBV4-3 and TRBJ2-7; D perhaps matches TRBD1 (6 bases). The V and J ends lost 6 bases and 6 bases respectively, with 15 bases between them. Germline CDR1 LGHNA, CDR2 YSLEER. CDR3 length equals 13 residues. The CDR3 region has the DNA TGCGCCAGCAGTGAACAGGGAGCTCTCGAGCAGTACTTC. This translates into CASSEQGALEQYF.

The genes are TRBV27 and TRBJ2-7; a possible D gene is TRBD1 (5 bases). The CDR3 loop spans 13 amino acids. V was cut by 3 bases and J by 1 base, with 7 bases left in between. Germline CDR1 and CDR2: MNHEY and SMNVEV (reference sequence). The chain's CDR3 is CASSLAGSYEQYF. The DNA for the CDR3 is TGTGCCAGCAGTTTGGCAGGGTCCTACGAGCAGTACTTC.

This CDR3 reads CASKPTGNVAEAFF. As DNA, the CDR3 is TGTGCCAGCAAACCAACAGGGAATGTGGCTGAAGCTTTCTTT. The chain joins TRBV6-4 to TRBJ1-1, with D maybe TRBD1 (6 bases). Germline CDR1 is MRHNA and CDR2 is SNTAGT. The CDR3 spans 14 residues. V was trimmed by 7 bases and J by 6 bases, leaving 18 bases between them.

The gene calls are TRBV7-2 and TRBJ2-7, with 10 bases identical to TRBD2. CDR3 size: 17 residues. V gave up 1 base and J gave up 0 bases; unmatched junction bases: 6. Looked up from germline, CDR1 is SGHTA and CDR2 is FQGNSA. This CDR3 is CASSLGLAGAGSYEQYF. The DNA of the CDR3 is TGTGCCAGCAGCTTAGGGCTAGCGGGGGCCGGCTCCTACGAGCAGTACTTC.

The chain combines TRBV7-2 with TRBJ2-5; 7 bases match TRBD1. There are 13 residues in the CDR3. Germline V gene data show CDR1 as SGHTA and CDR2 as FQGNSA. Losses at the gene ends were 5 bases for V and 4 bases for J; bases not matched to a gene: 4. The CDR3 DNA reads TGTGCCAGCAGCAAGGGACAGCTAGAGACCCAGTACTTC. Its protein is CASSKGQLETQYF.

The rearrangement links TRBV18 to TRBJ1-1; 10 bases align to TRBD1. CDR1 is KGHSH, CDR2 LQKENI, per germline. After removal of 5 bases from V and 5 bases from J, the junction contained 5 bases not matched to a gene. The CDR3 is 14 residues long. The DNA for the CDR3 is TGTGCCAGCTCAGACAGGGGGCGGAGGACTGAAGCTTTCTTT. Its protein product is CASSDRGRRTEAFF.

The chain uses TRBV19 and TRBJ2-2; TRBD1 agrees at 7 bases. The germline V gene has CDR1 LNHDA and CDR2 SQIVND (reference sequence). The J segment lost 4 bases and the V segment lost 3 bases, leaving 11 bases of the junction unmatched. This CDR3 region has 17 residues. This CDR3 is CASSIWRGGAGTGELFF. DNA of the CDR3: TGTGCCAGTAGTATCTGGAGAGGGGGCGCGGGCACCGGGGAGCTGTTTTTT. The full variable domain, rest sourced from reference TRBV19 and TRBJ2-2, is DGGITQSPKYLFRKEGQNVTLSCEQNLNHDAMYWYRQDPGQGLRLIYYSQIVNDFQKGDIAEGYSVSREKKESFPLTVTSAQKNPTAFYLCASSIWRGGAGTGELFFGEGSRLTVL.

Details on this clone: The junction does not match germline at one end; this may be a read error. The rearrangement joins TRBV5-8 to TRBJ2-7; D unclear. CDR3 length: 14 residues. Germline V lookup: CDR1 SGHTS, CDR2 YDEGEE. The CDR3 bases are TGTGCCAGCAGCCGACGTCTAGTTTCCTCCGAGCAGTACTTC. As protein: CASSRRLVSSEQYF.

The chain combines TRBV5-1 with TRBJ2-7, with D perhaps TRBD1 (5 bases). The CDR3 extends over 13 amino acids. Per germline, CDR1 SGHRS and CDR2 YFSETQ. Trimming pared 7 bases from V and 3 bases from J, leaving 14 bases between. CDR3 amino acids: CASSQGRLYEQYF. The DNA for the CDR3 is TGCGCCAGCTCGCAGGGCAGGCTCTACGAGCAGTACTTC.

J is TRBJ2-1 and V is TRBV7-9; D might be TRBD1 (6 bases). This CDR3 is built from 12 residues. Trimming took 1 base from V and 10 from J, leaving 8 bases between them. From germline, CDR1 is SEHNR and CDR2 FQNEAQ (reference sequence). The CDR3 DNA reads as TGTGCCAGCAGCTTAGTCAGGGGAGAGCAGTTCTTC. Translation gives CASSLVRGEQFF. Combining the CDR3 with reference TRBV7-9 and TRBJ2-1 gives the whole variable domain DTGVSQNPRHKITKRGQNVTFRCDPISEHNRLYWYRQTLGQGPEFLTYFQNEAQLEKSRLLSDRFSAERPKGSFSTLEIQRTEQGDSAMYLCASSLVRGEQFFGPGTRLTVL.

This chain links TRBV9 with TRBJ1-3; 10 positions agree with TRBD1. Per the germline V gene, CDR1 is SGDLS and CDR2 is YYNGEE. The trim removed 4 bases at V and 4 bases at J, leaving 5 bases unmatched. The CDR3 runs 15 residues. CDR3 bases: TGTGCCAGCAGCACTAGGACAGGGGGAGGAAACACCATATATTTT. Its translation is CASSTRTGGGNTIYF.

Worth noting for this clone: At one end the junction does not follow the germline gene, possibly because of a read error. At the DNA level, this CDR3 is encoded by other sequences in the same sample as well. This chain connects TRBV5-4 to TRBJ1-1; D may be TRBD1 (6 bases). Germline V gene lookup returns CDR1 SGHNT and CDR2 YYREEE (reference sequence). This CDR3 is built from 14 residues. CDR3 in DNA: TGCGCCAGCAGCTCGACAGGAATGAACACTGAAGCTTTCTTT. This codes for CASSSTGMNTEAFF.

The V and J genes are TRBV6-6 and TRBJ1-2; D not resolved. Trimming took off 6 bases at V and 7 bases at J, with 15 bases between the two ends. This CDR3 is built from 13 residues. From germline, CDR1 is MNHNY and CDR2 SVGAGI (reference sequence). The CDR3 region is CASSSHPAGGYTF. The CDR3 DNA reads as TGTGCCAGCAGCTCCCACCCGGCGGGTGGCTACACCTTC.